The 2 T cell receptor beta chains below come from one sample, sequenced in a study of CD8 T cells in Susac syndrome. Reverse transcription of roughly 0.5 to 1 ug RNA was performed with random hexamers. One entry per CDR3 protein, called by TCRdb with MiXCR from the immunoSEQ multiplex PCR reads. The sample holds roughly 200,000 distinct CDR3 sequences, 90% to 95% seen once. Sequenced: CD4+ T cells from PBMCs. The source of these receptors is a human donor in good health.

Here the CDR3 DNA reads TGTGCCAGCAGTTATTCCTACAGGGGGCTCACTGAAGCTTTCTTT. The encoded protein is CASSYSYRGLTEAFF. The J gene is TRBJ1-1, the V gene TRBV25-1; 9 bases fit TRBD1. Trimming at V came to 5 bases and at J to 4 bases, leaving 8 bases not matched to a gene. Germline V gene sequence: CDR1 MGHDK, CDR2 SYGVNS. CDR3 length: 15 residues.

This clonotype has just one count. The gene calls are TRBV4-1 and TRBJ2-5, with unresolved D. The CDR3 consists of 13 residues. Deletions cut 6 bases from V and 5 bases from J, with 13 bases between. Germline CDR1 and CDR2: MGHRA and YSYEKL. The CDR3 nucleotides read TGCGCCAGCAGTGACGGTCGTACCGAGACCCAGTACTTC. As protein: CASSDGRTETQYF.